This TCR beta chain derives from a study of blood T cell repertoires in COVID-19. Study as a whole: The analysed material was cDNA or gDNA that came from T cells, B-cell-depleted T cells, or PBMCs.

TCRdb's copy holds only in-frame clones and misses some; the assay was immunoSEQ multiplex PCR. The sample lists some 270,000 clones, more than 75% occurring once. The J segment lost 8 bases and the V segment lost 2 bases, leaving 5 bases of the junction unmatched. This CDR3 contains 14 residues. Germline loops: CDR1 SGDLS, CDR2 YYNGEE. The source of this sequence is a woman aged 45-60 years who had been exposed to COVID-19. The sequenced sample was PBMCs or T cells enriched from blood (not recorded which). The V gene is TRBV9, the J gene TRBJ2-1, with 9 positions matching TRBD2. The CDR3: CASSVLAGTDEQFF. DNA for the CDR3: TGTGCCAGCAGCGTGCTAGCGGGGACAGATGAGCAGTTCTTC.